This record looks at one TCR beta chain sequence and its context. Its antigen is unknown. Trimming pared 2 bases from V and 4 bases from J, leaving 11 bases between. Germline CDR1 is MNHNY and CDR2 is SVGAGI (reference sequence). This CDR3 region has 15 residues. This sample stems from a study of cytomegalovirus exposure and HLA in healthy donors. Study-wide context: Approximately 85 million unique TCRs from HLA-typed donors were held in an early data release.

Study-level results: In vitro checks showed that a few CMV-associated chains really do target CMV antigens. An ancestry cluster, one associated with Asian ancestry, reportedly showed fewer N-insertions than the roughly 670-donor mean in a later analysis. CMV serostatus was the only immune exposure information that was available.

PCR was performed using 60 Vbeta and 13 Jbeta primers. The repertoire was sequenced with immunoSEQ multiplex PCR; TCRdb's copy has only in-frame clones and lacks some. The sample has approximately 78,000 clones, 60% to 75% seen once; the top ten hold about 20%. Sample: PBMCs. The chain couples TRBV6-6 to TRBJ1-4; D uncertain. This sequence was found in a man aged 40-49 years in good health and CMV-seropositive. CDR3 protein: CASSYPSGYNEKLFF. The CDR3 DNA is TGTGCCAGCAGTTACCCAAGCGGGTATAATGAAAAACTGTTTTTT.